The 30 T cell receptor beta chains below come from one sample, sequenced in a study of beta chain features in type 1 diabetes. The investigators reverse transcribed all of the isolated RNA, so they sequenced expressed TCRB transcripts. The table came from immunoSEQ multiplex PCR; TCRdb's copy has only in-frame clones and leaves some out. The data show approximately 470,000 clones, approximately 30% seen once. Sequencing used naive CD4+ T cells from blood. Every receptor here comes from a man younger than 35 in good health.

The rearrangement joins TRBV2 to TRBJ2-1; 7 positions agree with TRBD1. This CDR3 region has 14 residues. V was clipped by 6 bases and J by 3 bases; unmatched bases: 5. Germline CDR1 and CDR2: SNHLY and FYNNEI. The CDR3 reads CASSDWTGYNEQFF. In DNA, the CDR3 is TGTGCCAGCAGCGATTGGACAGGCTACAATGAGCAGTTCTTC.

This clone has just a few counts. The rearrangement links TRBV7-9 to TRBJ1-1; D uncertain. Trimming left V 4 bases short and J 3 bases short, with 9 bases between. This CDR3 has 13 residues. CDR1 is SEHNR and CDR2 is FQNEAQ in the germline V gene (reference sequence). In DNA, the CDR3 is TGTGCCAGCAGCTCCCTCCCCGACACTGAAGCTTTCTTT. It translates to CASSSLPDTEAFF.

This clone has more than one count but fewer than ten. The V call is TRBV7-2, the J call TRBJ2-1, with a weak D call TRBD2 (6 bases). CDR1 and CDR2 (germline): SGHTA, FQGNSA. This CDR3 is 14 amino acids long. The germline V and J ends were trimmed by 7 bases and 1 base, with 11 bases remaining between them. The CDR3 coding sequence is TGTGCCAGCACCCGGGAGTCATCCTACAATGAGCAGTTCTTC. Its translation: CASTRESSYNEQFF.

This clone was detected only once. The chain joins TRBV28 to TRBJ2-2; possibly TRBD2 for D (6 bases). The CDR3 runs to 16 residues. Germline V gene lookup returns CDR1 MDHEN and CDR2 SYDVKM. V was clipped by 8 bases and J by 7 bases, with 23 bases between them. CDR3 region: CASGPVVASEGGELFF. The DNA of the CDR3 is TGTGCCAGCGGCCCCGTGGTGGCTAGCGAGGGCGGGGAGCTGTTTTTT.

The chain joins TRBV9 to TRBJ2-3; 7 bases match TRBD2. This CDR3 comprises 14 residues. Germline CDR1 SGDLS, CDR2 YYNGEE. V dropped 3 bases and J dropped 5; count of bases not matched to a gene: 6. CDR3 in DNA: TGTGCCAGCAGCGCCACGGGAGGCCTAGATACGCAGTATTTT. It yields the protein CASSATGGLDTQYF.

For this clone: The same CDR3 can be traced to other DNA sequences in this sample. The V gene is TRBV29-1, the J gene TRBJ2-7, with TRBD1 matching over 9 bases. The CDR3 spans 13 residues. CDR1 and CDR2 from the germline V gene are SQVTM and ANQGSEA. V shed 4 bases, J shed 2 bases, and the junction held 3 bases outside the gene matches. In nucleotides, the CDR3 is TGCAGCGTTGCAGGGACAGGGACCTACGAGCAGTACTTC. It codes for CSVAGTGTYEQYF.

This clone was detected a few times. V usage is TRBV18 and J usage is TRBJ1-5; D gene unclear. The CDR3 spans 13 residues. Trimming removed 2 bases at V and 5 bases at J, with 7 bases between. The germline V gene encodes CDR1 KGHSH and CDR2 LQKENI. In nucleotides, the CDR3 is TGTGCCAGCTCACCATGGCAGGATCAGCCCCAGCATTTT. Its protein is CASSPWQDQPQHF.

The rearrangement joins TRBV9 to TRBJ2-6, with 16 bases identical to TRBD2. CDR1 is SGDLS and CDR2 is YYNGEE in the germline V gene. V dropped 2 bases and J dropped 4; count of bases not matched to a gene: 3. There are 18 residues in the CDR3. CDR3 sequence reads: CASSVGTSGRAGANVLTF. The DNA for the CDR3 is TGTGCCAGCAGCGTCGGGACTAGCGGGAGGGCCGGGGCCAACGTCCTGACTTTC.

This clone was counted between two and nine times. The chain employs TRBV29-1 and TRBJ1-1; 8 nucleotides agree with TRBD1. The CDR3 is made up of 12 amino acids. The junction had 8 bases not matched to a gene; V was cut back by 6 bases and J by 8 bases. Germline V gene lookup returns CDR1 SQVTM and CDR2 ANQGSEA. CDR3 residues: CSVSGQGVEAFF. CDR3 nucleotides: TGCAGCGTCTCCGGACAGGGTGTAGAAGCTTTCTTT.

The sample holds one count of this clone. The CDR3 region has the DNA TGTGCCAGCAGCCAAGACCTAACTAGCGGTCCCTACAATGAGCAGTTCTTC. As protein: CASSQDLTSGPYNEQFF. The chain carries TRBV14 and TRBJ2-1, with TRBD2 identical over 8 bases. Germline trimming cut 0 bases from V and 2 bases from J; bases unmatched to any gene: 6. The CDR3 runs 17 residues. The germline V gene encodes CDR1 SGHDN and CDR2 FVKESK.

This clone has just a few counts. This chain's CDR3 is CASIPGRLASYNEQFF. CDR3 sequence (DNA): TGTGCCAGCATCCCCGGTCGGCTAGCGAGCTACAATGAGCAGTTCTTC. The chain employs TRBV7-9 and TRBJ2-1, with TRBD2 as a possible D gene (6 bases). This CDR3 contains 16 residues. Between the trimmed V and J ends, which lost 7 bases and 3 bases, there was a span of 19 bases. Germline assignment: CDR1 SEHNR and CDR2 FQNEAQ (reference sequence).

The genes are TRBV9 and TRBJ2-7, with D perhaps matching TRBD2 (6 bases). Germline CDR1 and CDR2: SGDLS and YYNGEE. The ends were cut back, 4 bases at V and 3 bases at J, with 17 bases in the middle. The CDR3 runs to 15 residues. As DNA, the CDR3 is TGTGCCAGCAGCCCCCGCGGGGCAGGGAACTACGAGCAGTACTTC. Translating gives CASSPRGAGNYEQYF.

The CDR3, as DNA: TGCGCCAGCAGCAAAGCGGATCCCTACAATGAGCAGTTCTTC. Translated, it gives CASSKADPYNEQFF. This chain joins TRBV5-1 and TRBJ2-1; weak D call: TRBD2 (5 bases). Per germline, CDR1 SGHRS and CDR2 YFSETQ. This CDR3 is 14 amino acids long. Between the trimmed V and J ends, which lost 4 bases and 2 bases, there was a span of 10 bases.

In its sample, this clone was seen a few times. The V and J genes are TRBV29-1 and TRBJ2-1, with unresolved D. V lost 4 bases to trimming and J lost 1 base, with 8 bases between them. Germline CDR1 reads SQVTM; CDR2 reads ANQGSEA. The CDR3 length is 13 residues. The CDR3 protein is CSVVTESYNEQFF. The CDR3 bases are TGCAGCGTTGTGACCGAGTCCTACAATGAGCAGTTCTTC.

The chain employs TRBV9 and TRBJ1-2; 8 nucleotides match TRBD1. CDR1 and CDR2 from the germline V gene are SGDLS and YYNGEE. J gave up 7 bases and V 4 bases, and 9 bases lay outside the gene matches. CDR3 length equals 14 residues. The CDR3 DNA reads TGTGCCAGCAGCACCCGGACAGGGTACTTTGGCTACACCTTC. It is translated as CASSTRTGYFGYTF. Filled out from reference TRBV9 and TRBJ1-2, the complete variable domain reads DSGVTQTPKHLITATGQRVTLRCSPRSGDLSVYWYQQSLDQGLQFLIQYYNGEERAKGNILERFSAQQFPDLHSELNLSSLELGDSALYFCASSTRTGYFGYTFGSGTRLTVV.

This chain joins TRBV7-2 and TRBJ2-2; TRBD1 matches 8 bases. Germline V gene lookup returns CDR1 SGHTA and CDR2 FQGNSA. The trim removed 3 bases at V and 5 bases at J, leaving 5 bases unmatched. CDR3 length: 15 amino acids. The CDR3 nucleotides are TGTGCCAGCAGCTTCCGACAGGGGTCGACCGGGGAGCTGTTTTTT. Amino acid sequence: CASSFRQGSTGELFF.

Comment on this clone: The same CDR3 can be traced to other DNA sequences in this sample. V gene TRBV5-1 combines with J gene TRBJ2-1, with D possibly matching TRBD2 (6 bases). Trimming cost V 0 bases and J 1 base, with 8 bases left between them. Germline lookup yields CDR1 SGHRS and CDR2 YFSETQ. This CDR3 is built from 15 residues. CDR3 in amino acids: CASSLDGGSYNEQFF. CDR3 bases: TGCGCCAGCAGCTTGGATGGAGGGTCCTACAATGAGCAGTTCTTC. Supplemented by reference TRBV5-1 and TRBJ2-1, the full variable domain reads KAGVTQTPRYLIKTRGQQVTLSCSPISGHRSVSWYQQTPGQGLQFLFEYFSETQRNKGNFPGRFSGRQFSNSRSEMNVSTLELGDSALYLCASSLDGGSYNEQFFGPGTRLTVL.

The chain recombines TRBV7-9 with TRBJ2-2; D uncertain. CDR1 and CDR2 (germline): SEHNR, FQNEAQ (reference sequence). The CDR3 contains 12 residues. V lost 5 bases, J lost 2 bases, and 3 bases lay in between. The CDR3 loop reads CASSRNTGELFF. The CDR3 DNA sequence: TGTGCCAGCAGCCGTAACACCGGGGAGCTGTTTTTT.

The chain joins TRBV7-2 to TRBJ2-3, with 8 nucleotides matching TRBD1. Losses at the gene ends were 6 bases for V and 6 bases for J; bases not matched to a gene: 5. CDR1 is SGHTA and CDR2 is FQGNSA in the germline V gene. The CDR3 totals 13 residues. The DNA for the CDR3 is TGTGCCAGCAGGCCAACAGGGGGGGATACGCAGTATTTT. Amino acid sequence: CASRPTGGDTQYF.

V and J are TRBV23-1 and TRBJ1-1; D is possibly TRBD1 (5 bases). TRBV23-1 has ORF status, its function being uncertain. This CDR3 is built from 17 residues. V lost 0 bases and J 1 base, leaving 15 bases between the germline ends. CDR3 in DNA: TGCGCCAGCAGTCAATCGGCTGCAGGGCAGAGGAACACTGAAGCTTTCTTT. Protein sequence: CASSQSAAGQRNTEAFF.

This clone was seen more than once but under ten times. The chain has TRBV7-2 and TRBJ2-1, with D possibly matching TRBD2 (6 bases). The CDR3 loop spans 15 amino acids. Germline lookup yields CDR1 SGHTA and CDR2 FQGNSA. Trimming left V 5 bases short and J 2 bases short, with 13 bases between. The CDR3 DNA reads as TGTGCCAGCAGCCCCTGGGGGGAGCCCTACAATGAGCAGTTCTTC. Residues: CASSPWGEPYNEQFF.

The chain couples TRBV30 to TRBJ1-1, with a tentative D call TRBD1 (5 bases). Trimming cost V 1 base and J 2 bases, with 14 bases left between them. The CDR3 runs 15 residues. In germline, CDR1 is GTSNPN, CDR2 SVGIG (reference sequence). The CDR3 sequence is CAWSAARARNTEAFF. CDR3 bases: TGTGCCTGGAGTGCAGCCAGGGCGAGAAACACTGAAGCTTTCTTT. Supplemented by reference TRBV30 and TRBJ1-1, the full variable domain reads SQTIHQWPATLVQPVGSPLSLECTVEGTSNPNLYWYRQAAGRGLQLLFYSVGIGQISSEVPQNLSASRPQDRQFILSSKKLLLSDSGFYLCAWSAARARNTEAFFGQGTRLTVV.

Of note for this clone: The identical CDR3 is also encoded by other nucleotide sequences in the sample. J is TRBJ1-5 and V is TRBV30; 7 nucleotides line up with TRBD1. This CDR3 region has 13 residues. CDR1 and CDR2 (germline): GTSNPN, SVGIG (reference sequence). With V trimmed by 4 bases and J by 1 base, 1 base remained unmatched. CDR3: CAWTGGSNQPQHF. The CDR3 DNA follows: TGTGCCTGGACAGGGGGAAGCAATCAGCCCCAGCATTTT.

The CDR3 loop is CAWSQGRAGANVLTF. For the CDR3, the DNA is TGTGCCTGGAGTCAGGGGAGAGCGGGGGCCAACGTCCTGACTTTC. V and J are TRBV30 and TRBJ2-6, with D tentatively TRBD1 (6 bases). The CDR3 runs to 15 residues. Trimming pared 2 bases from V and 4 bases from J, leaving 12 bases between. Per the germline V gene, CDR1 is GTSNPN and CDR2 is SVGIG (reference sequence).

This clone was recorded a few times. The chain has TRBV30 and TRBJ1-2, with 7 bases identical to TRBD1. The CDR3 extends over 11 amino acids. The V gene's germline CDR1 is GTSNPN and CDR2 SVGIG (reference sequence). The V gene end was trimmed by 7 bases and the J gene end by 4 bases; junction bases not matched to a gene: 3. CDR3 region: CASTGVYGYTF. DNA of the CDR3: TGTGCCTCTACAGGGGTCTATGGCTACACCTTC. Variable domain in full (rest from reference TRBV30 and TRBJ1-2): SQTIHQWPATLVQPVGSPLSLECTVEGTSNPNLYWYRQAAGRGLQLLFYSVGIGQISSEVPQNLSASRPQDRQFILSSKKLLLSDSGFYLCASTGVYGYTFGSGTRLTVV.

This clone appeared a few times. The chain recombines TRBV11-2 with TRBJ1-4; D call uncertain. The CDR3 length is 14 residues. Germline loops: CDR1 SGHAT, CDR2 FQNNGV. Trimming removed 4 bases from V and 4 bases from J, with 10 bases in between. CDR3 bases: TGTGCCAGCAGCTCCCGACAAGTTAATGAAAAACTGTTTTTT. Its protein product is CASSSRQVNEKLFF.

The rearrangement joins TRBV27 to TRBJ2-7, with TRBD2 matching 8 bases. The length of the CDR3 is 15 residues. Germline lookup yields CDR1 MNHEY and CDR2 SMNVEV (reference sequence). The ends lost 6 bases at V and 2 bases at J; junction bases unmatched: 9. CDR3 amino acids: CASSSALADPYEQYF. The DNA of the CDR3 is TGTGCCAGCAGCTCCGCACTAGCGGACCCCTACGAGCAGTACTTC.

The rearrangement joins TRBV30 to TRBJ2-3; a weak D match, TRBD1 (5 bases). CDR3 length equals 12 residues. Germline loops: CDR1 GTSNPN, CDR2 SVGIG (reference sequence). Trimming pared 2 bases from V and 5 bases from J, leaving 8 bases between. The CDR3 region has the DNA TGTGCCTGGAGTCCAGGGTTAGATACGCAGTATTTT. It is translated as CAWSPGLDTQYF. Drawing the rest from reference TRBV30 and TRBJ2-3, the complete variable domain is SQTIHQWPATLVQPVGSPLSLECTVEGTSNPNLYWYRQAAGRGLQLLFYSVGIGQISSEVPQNLSASRPQDRQFILSSKKLLLSDSGFYLCAWSPGLDTQYFGPGTRLTVL.

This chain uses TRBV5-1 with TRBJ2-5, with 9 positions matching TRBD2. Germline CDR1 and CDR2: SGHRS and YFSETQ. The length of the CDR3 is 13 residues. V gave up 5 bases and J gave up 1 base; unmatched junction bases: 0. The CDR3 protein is CASRTSGQETQYF. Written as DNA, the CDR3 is TGCGCCAGCAGGACTAGCGGCCAAGAGACCCAGTACTTC.

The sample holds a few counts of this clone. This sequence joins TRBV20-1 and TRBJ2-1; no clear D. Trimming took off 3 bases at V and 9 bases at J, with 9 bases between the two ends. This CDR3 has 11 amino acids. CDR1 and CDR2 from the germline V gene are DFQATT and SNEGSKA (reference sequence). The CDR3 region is CSARDPSEQFF. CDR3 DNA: TGCAGTGCTAGGGACCCCAGTGAGCAGTTCTTC.